The source of this T cell receptor beta chain is a study of blood T cell repertoires in COVID-19. Trimming took off 3 bases at V and 6 bases at J, with 12 bases between the two ends. CDR1 and CDR2 from the germline V gene are MNHEY and SMNVEV (reference sequence). This CDR3 spans 13 amino acids. Membership in each cohort depended on participant-reported clinical history. Under the authors' procedure: Estimates of nucleated cell counts were drawn from the amplification of reference gene primers. Clones were sequenced by immunoSEQ multiplex PCR, and TCRdb holds only the in-frame ones, with some missing. The V and J calls and clone size are taken from that table; D and trimming were inferred from the DNA. The sample consists of 150,000 to 200,000 clones, 65% to 85% of them appearing once.

This TCR was recovered from a woman in her twenties or thirties who had been exposed to COVID-19. The chain recombines TRBV27 with TRBJ2-7; D is perhaps TRBD1 (6 bases). The source material was PBMCs or T cells enriched from blood (not recorded which). CDR3 loop: CASSLQGLGEQYF. CDR3 bases: TGTGCCAGCAGTTTGCAGGGGCTGGGCGAGCAGTACTTC.